The 16 T cell receptor beta chains in this list originate from one sample, sequenced in a study of cytomegalovirus exposure and HLA in healthy donors. PCR was performed using 60 Vbeta and 13 Jbeta primers. Clones were read by immunoSEQ multiplex PCR, and TCRdb kept only the in-frame ones, dropping some. This sample carries some 190,000 clones, 65% to 85% of them seen once, and the ten largest clones take more than 1.5%. Sequencing was carried out using PBMCs. The receptor source for this set is a man aged 18-30 years in good health and CMV-seronegative.

The chain links TRBV6-5 to TRBJ2-1; 7 bases fit TRBD2. With 2 bases clipped from V and 6 bases from J, the junction kept 7 bases outside the gene matches. The germline gives CDR1 MNHEY, CDR2 SVGAGI. The length of the CDR3 is 15 residues. CDR3 protein: CASSYGEGASNEQFF. CDR3 DNA: TGTGCCAGCAGTTACGGGGAGGGAGCAAGCAATGAGCAGTTCTTC.

CDR3 region: CASSLRPLRPDTQYF. For the CDR3, the DNA is TGCGCCAGCAGCTTGAGGCCCCTCAGGCCAGATACGCAGTATTTT. The gene calls are TRBV5-1 and TRBJ2-3; D is undetermined. Trimming left V 1 base short and J 4 bases short, with 13 bases between. Germline V gene sequence: CDR1 SGHRS, CDR2 YFSETQ. The CDR3 runs to 15 residues.

This clone was detected a few times. This chain joins TRBV2 and TRBJ2-7, with D perhaps TRBD2 (6 bases). This CDR3 has 13 amino acids. V was shortened by 8 bases and J by 5 bases, with 16 bases between the two germline ends. Germline values: CDR1 SNHLY, CDR2 FYNNEI. This CDR3 is CASSRETFDEQYF. CDR3 DNA sequence: TGTGCCAGCTCCCGGGAGACTTTCGACGAGCAGTACTTC.

This chain connects TRBV6-4 to TRBJ2-2, with 9 nucleotides matching TRBD1. The length of the CDR3 is 14 residues. CDR1 MRHNA and CDR2 SNTAGT come from the germline V gene. The trim removed 5 bases at V and 3 bases at J, leaving 1 base unmatched. Here the CDR3 DNA reads TGTGCCAGCAGTTGGACAGGGGACACCGGGGAGCTGTTTTTT. It yields the protein CASSWTGDTGELFF.

The chain recombines TRBV29-1 with TRBJ2-5, with 12 bases that match TRBD2. The J call may be incorrect, as the DNA end agrees better with TRBJ2-7. Germline CDR1 is SQVTM and CDR2 is ANQGSEA. The CDR3 has 18 amino acids. In DNA, the CDR3 is TGCAGCGTTGCCCTGACTAGCGGGAGAAGTACGGGGACCTACGAGCAGTACTTC. It translates to CSVALTSGRSTGTYEQYF.

This chain links TRBV15 with TRBJ1-5, with TRBD1 matching 9 bases. CDR3 size: 15 residues. The germline CDR1 and CDR2 sequences are LNHNV and YYDKDF (reference sequence). Trimming took 5 bases from V and 3 from J; bases not matched to a gene: 5. CDR3 DNA: TGTGCCACCAGCCAGGACAGGGGCGACAATCAGCCCCAGCATTTT. As protein: CATSQDRGDNQPQHF. Together with reference TRBV15 and TRBJ1-5, the CDR3 gives the full variable domain: DAMVIQNPRYQVTQFGKPVTLSCSQTLNHNVMYWYQQKSSQAPKLLFHYYDKDFNNEADTPDNFQSRRPNTSFCFLDIRSPGLGDTAMYLCATSQDRGDNQPQHFGDGTRLSIL.

The genes are TRBV9 and TRBJ1-2, with 7 bases identical to TRBD1. The germline gives CDR1 SGDLS, CDR2 YYNGEE. CDR3 length: 18 amino acids. With 0 bases clipped from V and 8 bases from J, the junction kept 19 bases outside the gene matches. This CDR3 is CASSVAWGVDRSQKGYTF. CDR3 nucleotide sequence: TGTGCCAGCAGCGTAGCGTGGGGTGTGGACAGGTCCCAGAAGGGCTACACCTTC.

This clone showed up just a few times. For the CDR3, the DNA is TGTGCCAGCAGTACCGGGACAGGGTTGATCTACGAGCAGTACTTC. Translation gives CASSTGTGLIYEQYF. This chain joins TRBV14 and TRBJ2-7; the match to TRBD1 covers 9 bases. The CDR3 has 15 residues. The V gene end was trimmed by 6 bases and the J gene end by 3 bases; junction bases not matched to a gene: 9. Looked up from germline, CDR1 is SGHDN and CDR2 is FVKESK.

The chain has TRBV10-3 and TRBJ2-7, with TRBD2 matching 9 bases. This CDR3 spans 13 amino acids. The V gene's germline CDR1 is ENHRY and CDR2 SYGVKD. J lost 12 bases, V lost 3 bases, and 9 bases had no gene match. The CDR3 loop reads CAISDLAGYDAYF. Written as DNA, the CDR3 is TGTGCCATCAGTGATCTAGCGGGATATGATGCGTACTTC.

The rearrangement links TRBV15 to TRBJ2-5; TRBD1 might be the D (5 bases). The V gene's germline CDR1 is LNHNV and CDR2 YYDKDF (reference sequence). V lost 3 bases and J 4 bases, leaving 15 bases between the germline ends. This CDR3 is 15 amino acids long. CDR3 DNA: TGTGCCACCAGCAGGCCAGGGTTTAAGGGAGAGACCCAGTACTTC. This codes for CATSRPGFKGETQYF.

The chain is built from TRBV7-2 and TRBJ2-7; 12 bases agree with TRBD2. This CDR3 is 16 amino acids long. J gave up 5 bases and V 0 bases, and 5 bases lay outside the gene matches. Germline loops: CDR1 SGHTA, CDR2 FQGNSA. The chain's CDR3 is CASSLALTSGGHEQYF. The DNA of the CDR3 is TGTGCCAGCAGCTTAGCGCTGACTAGCGGGGGCCACGAGCAGTACTTC.

Comments on this clone: Additional DNA sequences in this sample encode the identical CDR3. The chain combines TRBV14 with TRBJ2-7; 10 bases are a match to TRBD2. This CDR3 has 15 amino acids. Germline V gene lookup returns CDR1 SGHDN and CDR2 FVKESK. Trimming removed 1 base from V and 3 bases from J; junction bases left unmatched: 3. The CDR3 nucleotides read TGTGCCAGCAGCCAAGGAGCGGGAGGGAGCTACGAGCAGTACTTC. Encoded protein: CASSQGAGGSYEQYF.

This chain joins TRBV4-1 and TRBJ2-7; 7 bases are a match to TRBD2. The germline CDR1 and CDR2 sequences are MGHRA and YSYEKL. V gave up 11 bases and J gave up 4 bases; unmatched junction bases: 14. This CDR3 region has 14 residues. CDR3 coding DNA: TGCGCCGCTCCAGCCACACGGGGGGATTACGAGCAGTACTTC. Amino acids: CAAPATRGDYEQYF.

The sample holds one count of this clone. The rearrangement uses TRBV2 and TRBJ1-1; D is ambiguous. Per germline, CDR1 SNHLY and CDR2 FYNNEI. Trimming took 7 bases from V and 1 from J, leaving 10 bases between them. The CDR3 loop spans 13 amino acids. The CDR3 DNA reads as TGTGCCAGCACCCGCGGCAGGAACACTGAAGCTTTCTTT. The encoded protein is CASTRGRNTEAFF.

The chain recombines TRBV6-5 with TRBJ2-5; D uncertain. The end of the DNA aligns better with TRBJ2-7, so the J call may be wrong. This CDR3 is 15 amino acids long. Germline CDR1 MNHEY, CDR2 SVGAGI. CDR3 protein: CASSYDNLPPYEQYF. The CDR3 nucleotides are TGTGCCAGCAGTTATGACAACCTACCCCCCTACGAGCAGTACTTC.

This chain connects TRBV11-2 to TRBJ2-1, with D unresolved. This CDR3 has 13 amino acids. In germline, CDR1 is SGHAT, CDR2 FQNNGV. Trimming shortened V by 0 bases and J by 6 bases, and 6 bases separated the two germline ends. Here the CDR3 DNA reads TGTGCCAGCAGCTTAGATCGAGGCAATGAGCAGTTCTTC. Translating it yields CASSLDRGNEQFF.